This T cell receptor beta chain was sequenced during a study of blood T cell repertoires in COVID-19. About the research overall: Samples came from the United States, Italy and Spain, spanning acute and convalescent COVID-19. Sources were T cells, B-cell-depleted T cells, or PBMCs; the material itself was cDNA or gDNA.

The CDR3 contains 14 residues. Losses at the gene ends were 3 bases for V and 2 bases for J; bases not matched to a gene: 3. The germline CDR1 and CDR2 sequences are LGHNT and FRNRAP. In this sample, this clone turned up once. As originally analysed: Quantification of nucleated cells was approximated via reference gene primer amplification. TCRdb keeps only in-frame clones here, not all; method: immunoSEQ multiplex PCR. That table furnishes V, J and clone size, whereas the DNA furnished D and trimming. The table records over 150,000 clones, around four fifths of them present only once. This sequence was found in a man aged 65 to 85 with acute or convalescent COVID-19. The chain uses TRBV12-5 and TRBJ2-7; 8 bases are shared with TRBD1. Sequenced sample: peripheral blood. CDR3 coding DNA: TGTGCTAGTGGTTTCGGACAGGGAGCCTACGAGCAGTACTTC. It codes for CASGFGQGAYEQYF.